These T cell receptor beta chains were read from a single sample in a study of cytomegalovirus exposure and HLA in healthy donors. The method was immunoSEQ multiplex PCR; TCRdb's version includes in-frame clones alone and lacks a portion of them. Counted here are about 82,000 clones, around 70% occurring once; the ten biggest clones make up just over 8%. The sample consisted of PBMCs. The origin of the receptors is a man aged 55 to 70 in good health and CMV-seronegative. Both conserved end residues are part of each CDR3. D genes are given only for firm matches. The size field is filled for only some rows; it gives once, few, many or a size class.

V	D	J	size	DNA	CDR3
TRBV6-1	.	TRBJ2-1	many	TGTGCCAGCAACAGGACACCCAGGAATGAGCAGTTCTTC	CASNRTPRNEQFF
TRBV2	.	TRBJ1-2	.	TGTGCCAGCAGGACAGACGCCTATGGCTACACCTTC	CASRTDAYGYTF
TRBV9	.	TRBJ1-6	once	TGTGCCAGCAGCTTGTCGGCACAGACCAATTCACCCCTCCACTTT	CASSLSAQTNSPLHF
TRBV9	TRBD1	TRBJ1-2	.	TGTGCCAGCAGCGTAACAGGGGAAGGTGGCTACACCTTC	CASSVTGEGGYTF
TRBV5-8	.	TRBJ1-1	.	TGTGCCAGCAGCTCCTGGATTGGGCAGGCTGAAGCTTTCTTT	CASSSWIGQAEAFF
TRBV29-1	TRBD2	TRBJ2-1	few	TGCAGCGTCCACCACGGGCGGGGGGGCAGTTACAATGAGCAGTTCTTC	CSVHHGRGGSYNEQFF
TRBV7-9	TRBD2	TRBJ2-1	.	TGTGCCAGCAGCTTAGGAGGATTTCGCGGGAGGGAATACAATGAGCAGTTCTTC	CASSLGGFRGREYNEQFF
TRBV5-4	.	TRBJ2-7	once	TGTGCCAGCAGCTTGGGCTCCGGGGCCTACGAGCAGTACTTC	CASSLGSGAYEQYF
TRBV7-2	TRBD1	TRBJ1-4	few	TGTGCCAGCAGCGGGGACAGGGGTGAAAAACTGTTTTTT	CASSGDRGEKLFF
TRBV7-5	.	TRBJ2-3	few	TGTGTCAGAAGCCCCCCGGACATTCTGTTCTGCCCTAGCACAGATACGCAGTATTTT	CVRSPPDILFCPSTDTQYF
TRBV5-6	TRBD1	TRBJ2-2	.	TGTGCCAGCAGCTACTACCGGGACAGGGCTACGAACACCGGGGAGCTGTTTTTT	CASSYYRDRATNTGELFF
TRBV28	TRBD2	TRBJ2-5	.	TGTGCCATACAGCGGGGTCGTAGAGAGACCCAGTACTTC	CAIQRGRRETQYF
TRBV30	.	TRBJ1-1	.	TGTGCCTGGAGTCCCTCCTCAGGGTGGGACACTGAAGCTTTCTTT	CAWSPSSGWDTEAFF
TRBV28	.	TRBJ2-1	.	TGTGCCAGCAGGGCGAAGGGGCTGAGCTCCTACAATGAGCAGTTCTTC	CASRAKGLSSYNEQFF
TRBV5-7	TRBD1	TRBJ1-3	.	TGTGCCAGCAGCTTGAAAGGACAGGGGGACAACTCTGGAAACACCATATATTTT	CASSLKGQGDNSGNTIYF
TRBV10-3	.	TRBJ1-4	few	TGTGCCATCAGTTTGACGGGACATAATGAAAAACTGTTTTTT	CAISLTGHNEKLFF
TRBV29-1	TRBD1	TRBJ1-2	.	TGCAGCGTTGGGACAGGGATGGGCTACACCTTC	CSVGTGMGYTF
TRBV20-1	.	TRBJ2-6	.	TGCAGTGCTCAGGGGGCCAACGTCCTGACTTTC	CSAQGANVLTF
TRBV6-4	TRBD1	TRBJ1-1	once	TGTGCCAGCAGTGACTCGAACAGGGGAACGGAAGCTTTCTTT	CASSDSNRGTEAFF
TRBV15	.	TRBJ1-4	.	TGTGCCACCAGCAAGGAGGGCCAGGGAGGTGAAAAACTGTTTTTT	CATSKEGQGGEKLFF
TRBV7-2	.	TRBJ2-7	few	TGTGCCAGCAGCTTACCAGGCAACTCCTACGAGCAGTACTTC	CASSLPGNSYEQYF
TRBV20-1	.	TRBJ2-3	once	TGCAGTGCCACCCGTGGCACCACGCAGTATTTT	CSATRGTTQYF
TRBV5-1	.	TRBJ2-1	.	TGCGCCAGCAGCATTGACCACGGAGTCAATGAGCAGTTCTTC	CASSIDHGVNEQFF
TRBV19	.	TRBJ2-1	.	TGTGCCAGTAGTCAAAGCGCGGACATGGTACAGTTCTTC	CASSQSADMVQFF
TRBV28	TRBD2	TRBJ2-5	.	TGTGCCAGCAGTCCTCCACTAGCGGGCGGGGAGACCCAGTACTTC	CASSPPLAGGETQYF
TRBV2	TRBD1	TRBJ1-1	few	TGTGCCAGCAGTGACTTACAGGGGGACACTGAAGCTTTCTTT	CASSDLQGDTEAFF
TRBV6-5	TRBD1	TRBJ1-3	.	TGTGCCAGCGGACAGGGTGCTGGAAACACCATATATTTT	CASGQGAGNTIYF
TRBV27	TRBD1	TRBJ2-1	.	TGTGCCAGCAGTTATTTGGGGACAGTTTTCAATGAGCAGTTCTTC	CASSYLGTVFNEQFF
TRBV7-9	.	TRBJ1-3	.	TGTGCCAGCAGCTTACGACTTGGAAACACCATATATTTT	CASSLRLGNTIYF
TRBV6-1	TRBD2	TRBJ2-2	.	TGTGCCAGCAGTGACTTGGGACTAGCCGTCGGGGAGCTGTTTTTT	CASSDLGLAVGELFF
TRBV7-8	.	TRBJ2-1	.	TGTGCCAGCAGCTTACCAAACAATGAGCAGTTCTTC	CASSLPNNEQFF
TRBV23-1	TRBD1	TRBJ1-2	.	TGCGCCAGCAGTCTTACAGGGGGCCTAAGAAACTATGGCTACACCTTC	CASSLTGGLRNYGYTF
TRBV7-9	TRBD2	TRBJ2-1	once	TGTGCCAGCAGCTCAATCGGGACTAGCGTAAACAATGAGCAGTTCTTC	CASSSIGTSVNNEQFF
TRBV5-1	.	TRBJ2-7	.	TGCGCCAGCAGCTTGGAGAGGTCCTACGAGCAGTACTTC	CASSLERSYEQYF
TRBV29-1	TRBD2	TRBJ2-3	.	TGCAGCGCTCTTAGCGGGAGTACAGATACGCAGTATTTT	CSALSGSTDTQYF
TRBV5-4	TRBD1	TRBJ1-2	.	TGTGCCAGCAGCTTGGCCACGGACAGGGGAGTTGGAGGCTACACCTTC	CASSLATDRGVGGYTF
TRBV2	TRBD2	TRBJ2-1	once	TGTGCCAGCACCACACCGGGGGGTAATGAGCAGTTCTTC	CASTTPGGNEQFF
TRBV7-9	.	TRBJ2-1	.	TGTGCCAGCAGTTTAAGCCACAATGAGCAGTTCTTC	CASSLSHNEQFF
TRBV28	.	TRBJ2-7	.	TGTGCCAGCAGTCCCCCGGTGAGAACCTACGAGCAGTACTTC	CASSPPVRTYEQYF
TRBV19	.	TRBJ1-3	.	TGTGCCAGTAGTATTCAGGGTGTGGAAAACACCATATATTTT	CASSIQGVENTIYF
TRBV5-1	.	TRBJ2-5	.	TGCGCCAGCAGCTCTGCGGGAACGATACAAGAGACCCAGTACTTC	CASSSAGTIQETQYF
TRBV6-1	TRBD2	TRBJ2-1	.	TGTGCCGGATCCAGCGGGGGCAATGAGCAGTTCTTC	CAGSSGGNEQFF
TRBV5-1	.	TRBJ1-4	.	TGCGCCAGCAGCGACGGGAGGGGTGACGAAAAACTGTTTTTT	CASSDGRGDEKLFF
TRBV27	.	TRBJ2-3	.	TGTGCCAGCAGCGACAGAAGCTTCCCCACAGATACGCAGTATTTT	CASSDRSFPTDTQYF
TRBV18	TRBD2	TRBJ2-2	.	TGTGCCAGCTCTCAAGGACTAGCGGGGGAAAACACCGGGGAGCTGTTTTTT	CASSQGLAGENTGELFF
TRBV27	.	TRBJ2-1	.	TGTGCCAGCAGTGTGGGGGCGGGCTCCTACAATGAGCAGTTCTTC	CASSVGAGSYNEQFF
TRBV10-2	.	TRBJ1-1	.	TGCGCCAGCAGTGAGCAGGGTAGCACTGAAGCTTTCTTT	CASSEQGSTEAFF
TRBV10-3	.	TRBJ1-5	.	TGTGCCATCAGATCCGGGTCCTTTAGGCAGCCCCAGCATTTT	CAIRSGSFRQPQHF
TRBV5-1	TRBD2	TRBJ2-3	.	TGCGCCAGCAGCTTTAGCGGGGGGGCTAGCACAGATACGCAGTATTTT	CASSFSGGASTDTQYF
TRBV28	.	TRBJ1-4	.	TGTGCCAGCAGTTTAGATTTGGGGGCGCGAGAAAAACTGTTTTTT	CASSLDLGAREKLFF
TRBV6-1	TRBD1	TRBJ1-4	.	TGTGCCAGCAGTGAGGGGACAGTAGGCGAAAAACTGTTTTTT	CASSEGTVGEKLFF
TRBV29-1	.	TRBJ1-3	.	TGCAGCGTAGACGACGGGTTCTCTGGAAACACCATATATTTT	CSVDDGFSGNTIYF
TRBV5-4	TRBD1	TRBJ1-2	.	TGTGCCAGCAGCACGCAACAGGGGGCTTGGTATGGCTACACCTTC	CASSTQQGAWYGYTF
TRBV4-1	.	TRBJ1-5	.	TGCGCCAGCAGCCAAGACAGGGGCAATCAGCCCCAGCATTTT	CASSQDRGNQPQHF
TRBV27	.	TRBJ2-2	.	TGTGCCAGCAGTCCCTCTTATTCGTTAGCAGCGAACACCGGGGAGCTGTTTTTT	CASSPSYSLAANTGELFF
TRBV10-2	TRBD1	TRBJ2-2	.	TGCGCCAGCAGCGTACAGGGGGCGAGGTACACCGGGGAGCTGTTTTTT	CASSVQGARYTGELFF
TRBV2	.	TRBJ1-6	.	TGTGCCAGCAGTGTGGGGAGTTCACCCCTCCACTTT	CASSVGSSPLHF
TRBV15	.	TRBJ2-6	.	TGTGCCACCAGCAGCACTAGCTCTGGGGCCAACGTCCTGACTTTC	CATSSTSSGANVLTF
TRBV5-1	TRBD1	TRBJ1-1	.	TGCGCCAGCAGCTTAACCGGGACAGGAAACACTGAAGCTTTCTTT	CASSLTGTGNTEAFF
TRBV4-3	TRBD2	TRBJ2-1	few	TGCGCCAGCAGCCAAGATCTCCTAGCGGGGGGGCGTAATGAGCAGTTCTTC	CASSQDLLAGGRNEQFF